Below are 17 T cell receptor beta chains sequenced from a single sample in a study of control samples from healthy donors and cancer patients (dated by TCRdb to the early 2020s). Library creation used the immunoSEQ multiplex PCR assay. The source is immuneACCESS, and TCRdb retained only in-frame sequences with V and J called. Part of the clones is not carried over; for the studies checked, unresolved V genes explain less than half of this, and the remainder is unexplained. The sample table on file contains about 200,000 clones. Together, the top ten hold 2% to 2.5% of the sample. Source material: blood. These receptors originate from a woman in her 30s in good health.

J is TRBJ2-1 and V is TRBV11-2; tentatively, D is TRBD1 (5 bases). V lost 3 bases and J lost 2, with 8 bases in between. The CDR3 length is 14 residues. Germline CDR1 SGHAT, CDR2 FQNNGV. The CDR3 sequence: CASSFRGTYNEQFF. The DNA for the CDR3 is TGTGCCAGCAGCTTTAGGGGAACCTACAATGAGCAGTTCTTC.

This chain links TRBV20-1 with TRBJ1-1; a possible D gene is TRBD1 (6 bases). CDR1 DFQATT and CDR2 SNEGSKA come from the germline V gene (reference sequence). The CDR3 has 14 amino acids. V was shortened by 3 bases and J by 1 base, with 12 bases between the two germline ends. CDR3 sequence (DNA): TGCAGTGCTAGTGGGGGGCGAGGGAACACTGAAGCTTTCTTT. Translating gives CSASGGRGNTEAFF.

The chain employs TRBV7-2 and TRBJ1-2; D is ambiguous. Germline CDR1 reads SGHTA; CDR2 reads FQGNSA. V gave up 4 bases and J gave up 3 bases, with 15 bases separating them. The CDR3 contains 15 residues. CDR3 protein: CASSSQFPDHYGYTF. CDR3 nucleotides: TGTGCCAGCAGCTCCCAATTTCCAGACCACTATGGCTACACCTTC.

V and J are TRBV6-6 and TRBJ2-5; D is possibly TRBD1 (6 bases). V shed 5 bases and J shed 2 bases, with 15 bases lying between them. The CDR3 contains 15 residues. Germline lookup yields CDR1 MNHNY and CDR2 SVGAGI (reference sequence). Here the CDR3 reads CASSTGLGIQETQYF. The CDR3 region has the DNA TGTGCCAGCAGTACAGGGTTGGGGATACAAGAGACCCAGTACTTC.

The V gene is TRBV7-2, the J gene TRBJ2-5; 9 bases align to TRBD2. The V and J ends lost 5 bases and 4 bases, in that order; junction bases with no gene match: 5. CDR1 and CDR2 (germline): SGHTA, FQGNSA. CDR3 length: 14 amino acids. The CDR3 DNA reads TGTGCCAGCAGCCCGCGGGGGGGCCGAGAGACCCAGTACTTC. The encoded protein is CASSPRGGRETQYF. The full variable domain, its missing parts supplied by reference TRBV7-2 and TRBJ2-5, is GAGVSQSPSNKVTEKGKDVELRCDPISGHTALYWYRQSLGQGLEFLIYFQGNSAPDKSGLPSDRFSAERTGGSVSTLTIQRTQQEDSAVYLCASSPRGGRETQYFGPGTRLLVL.

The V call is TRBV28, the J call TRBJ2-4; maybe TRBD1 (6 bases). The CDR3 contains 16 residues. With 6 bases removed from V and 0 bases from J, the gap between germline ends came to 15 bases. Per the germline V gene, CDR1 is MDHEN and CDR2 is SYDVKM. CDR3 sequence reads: CASRYGQRLAKNIQYF. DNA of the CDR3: TGTGCCAGCAGATACGGACAGAGACTAGCCAAAAACATTCAGTACTTC.

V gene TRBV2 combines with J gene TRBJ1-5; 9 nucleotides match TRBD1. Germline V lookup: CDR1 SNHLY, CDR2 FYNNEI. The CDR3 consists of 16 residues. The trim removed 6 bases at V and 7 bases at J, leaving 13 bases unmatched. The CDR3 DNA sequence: TGTGCCAGCAGCGAGGCTCTCGGGACAGGGCGACAGCCCCAGCATTTT. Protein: CASSEALGTGRQPQHF.

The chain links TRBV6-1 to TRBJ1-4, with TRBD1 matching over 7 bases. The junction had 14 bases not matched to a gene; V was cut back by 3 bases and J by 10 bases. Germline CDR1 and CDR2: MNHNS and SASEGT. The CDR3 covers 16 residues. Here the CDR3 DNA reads TGTGCCAGCAGTGATTTAAAATGGACAGGTTTTGGAAAACTGTTTTTT. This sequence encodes CASSDLKWTGFGKLFF.

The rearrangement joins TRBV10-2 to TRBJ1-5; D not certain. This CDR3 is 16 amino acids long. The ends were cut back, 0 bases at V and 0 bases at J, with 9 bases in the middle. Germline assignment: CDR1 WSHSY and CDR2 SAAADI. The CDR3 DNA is TGCGCCAGCAGTGAGTCGTACCCAACTAGCAATCAGCCCCAGCATTTT. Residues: CASSESYPTSNQPQHF.

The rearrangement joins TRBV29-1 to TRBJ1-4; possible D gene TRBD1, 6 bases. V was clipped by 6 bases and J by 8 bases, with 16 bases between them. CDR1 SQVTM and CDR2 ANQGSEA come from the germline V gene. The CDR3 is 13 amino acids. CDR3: CSVQGPDREKLFF. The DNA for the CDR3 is TGCAGCGTACAGGGCCCGGATCGGGAAAAACTGTTTTTT.

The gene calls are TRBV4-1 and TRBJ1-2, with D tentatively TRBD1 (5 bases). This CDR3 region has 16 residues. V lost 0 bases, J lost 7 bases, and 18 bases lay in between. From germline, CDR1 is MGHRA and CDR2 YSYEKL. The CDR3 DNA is TGCGCCAGCAGCCAAGATGGGGGGGTGGCAGATCCTGGCTACACCTTC. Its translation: CASSQDGGVADPGYTF.

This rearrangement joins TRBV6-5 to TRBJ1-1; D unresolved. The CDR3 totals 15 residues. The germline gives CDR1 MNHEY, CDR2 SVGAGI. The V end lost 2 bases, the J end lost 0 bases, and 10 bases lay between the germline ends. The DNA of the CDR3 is TGTGCCAGCAGTTACACGTTCGTTATGAACACTGAAGCTTTCTTT. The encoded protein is CASSYTFVMNTEAFF.

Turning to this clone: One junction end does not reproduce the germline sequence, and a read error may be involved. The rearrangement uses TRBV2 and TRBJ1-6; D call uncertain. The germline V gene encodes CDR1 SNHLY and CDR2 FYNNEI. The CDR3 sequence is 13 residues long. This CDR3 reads CASSAAYNSPLRF. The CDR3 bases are TGTGCCAGCAGTGCGGCTTATAATTCACCCCTCCGCTTT.

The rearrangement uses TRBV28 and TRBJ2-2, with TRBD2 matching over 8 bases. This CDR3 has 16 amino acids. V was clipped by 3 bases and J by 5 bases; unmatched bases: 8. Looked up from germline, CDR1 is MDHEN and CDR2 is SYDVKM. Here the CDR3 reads CASSFAGLARTGELFF. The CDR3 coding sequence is TGTGCCAGCAGTTTCGCTGGACTAGCAAGGACCGGGGAGCTGTTTTTT.

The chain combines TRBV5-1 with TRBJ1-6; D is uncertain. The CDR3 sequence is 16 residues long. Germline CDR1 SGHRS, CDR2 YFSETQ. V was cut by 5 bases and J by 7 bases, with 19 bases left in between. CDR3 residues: CASRMAEASTNSPLHF. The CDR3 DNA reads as TGCGCCAGCAGAATGGCCGAGGCTAGTACCAATTCACCCCTCCACTTT.

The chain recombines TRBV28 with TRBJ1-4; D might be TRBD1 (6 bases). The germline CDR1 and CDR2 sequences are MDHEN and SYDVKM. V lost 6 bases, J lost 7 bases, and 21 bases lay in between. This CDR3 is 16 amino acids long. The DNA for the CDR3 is TGTGCCAGCAGGCACTACACAGGGACCAAGCCTGAAAAACTGTTTTTT. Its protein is CASRHYTGTKPEKLFF.

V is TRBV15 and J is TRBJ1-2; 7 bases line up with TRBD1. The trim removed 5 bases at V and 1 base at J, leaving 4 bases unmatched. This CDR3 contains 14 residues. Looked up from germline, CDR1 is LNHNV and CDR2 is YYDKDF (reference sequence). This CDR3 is CATSEGADNYGYTF. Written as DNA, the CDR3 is TGTGCCACCAGCGAGGGGGCGGATAACTATGGCTACACCTTC.